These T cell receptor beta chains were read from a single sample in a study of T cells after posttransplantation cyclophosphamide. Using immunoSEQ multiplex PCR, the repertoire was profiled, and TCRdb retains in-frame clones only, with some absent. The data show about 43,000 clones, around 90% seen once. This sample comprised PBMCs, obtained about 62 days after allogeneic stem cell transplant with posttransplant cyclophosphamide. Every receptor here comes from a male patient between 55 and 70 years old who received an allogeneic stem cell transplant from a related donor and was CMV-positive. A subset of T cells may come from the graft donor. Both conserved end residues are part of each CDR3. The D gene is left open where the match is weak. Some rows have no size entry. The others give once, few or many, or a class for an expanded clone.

CDR3nt: TGTGCCAGCAGCGCAGGACAGGGGCGAGATCAGCCCCAGCATTTT
CDR3aa: CASSAGQGRDQPQHF
d_gene: TRBD1
j_gene: TRBJ1-5
v_gene: TRBV9
abundance: .

CDR3nt: TGTGCCAGCAGCCCTAGCGGGGTAGCGGGGTACTACGAGCAGTACTTC
CDR3aa: CASSPSGVAGYYEQYF
d_gene: TRBD2
j_gene: TRBJ2-7
v_gene: TRBV7-9
abundance: few

CDR3nt: TGTGCCAGCAGCTTGGCCCCGGGACAGGGAGGCACCGGGGAGCTGTTTTTT
CDR3aa: CASSLAPGQGGTGELFF
d_gene: TRBD1
j_gene: TRBJ2-2
v_gene: TRBV5-6
abundance: .

CDR3nt: TGTGCCAGCAGCCCCCATAGCGGGGGGGCAGGAGATACGCAGTATTTT
CDR3aa: CASSPHSGGAGDTQYF
d_gene: TRBD2
j_gene: TRBJ2-3
v_gene: TRBV9
abundance: .

CDR3nt: TGTGCCAGCAGCGGTCGACTAGCGGGGGGTGGGGAGACCCAGTACTTC
CDR3aa: CASSGRLAGGGETQYF
d_gene: TRBD2
j_gene: TRBJ2-5
v_gene: TRBV4-2
abundance: .

CDR3nt: TGTGCCAGCATGGCTAGCGGGGGGAGTGAGCAGTTCTTC
CDR3aa: CASMASGGSEQFF
d_gene: TRBD2
j_gene: TRBJ2-1
v_gene: TRBV6-1
abundance: .

CDR3nt: TGTGCCAGCAGCTTGGCCCTTAATGAAAAACTGTTTTTT
CDR3aa: CASSLALNEKLFF
d_gene: .
j_gene: TRBJ1-4
v_gene: TRBV5-6
abundance: .

CDR3nt: TGCGCCAGCAGAGGACAGGGATCCGGGGAGCTGTTTTTT
CDR3aa: CASRGQGSGELFF
d_gene: TRBD1
j_gene: TRBJ2-2
v_gene: TRBV5-1
abundance: few

CDR3nt: TGTGCCAAGGGACAGGGTATCGCCGGGGAGCTGTTTTTT
CDR3aa: CAKGQGIAGELFF
d_gene: TRBD1
j_gene: TRBJ2-2
v_gene: TRBV2
abundance: few

CDR3nt: TGTGCCAGCAGTGAGCAGGGGGTTGGCTACACCTTC
CDR3aa: CASSEQGVGYTF
d_gene: TRBD1
j_gene: TRBJ1-2
v_gene: TRBV6-1
abundance: .

CDR3nt: TGTGCCAGCATGGCGGACAGGGGCTACACCTTC
CDR3aa: CASMADRGYTF
d_gene: TRBD1
j_gene: TRBJ1-2
v_gene: TRBV6-6
abundance: .

CDR3nt: TGTGCCAGCAAGGGGGGGTTCGACGAGCAGTACTTC
CDR3aa: CASKGGFDEQYF
d_gene: .
j_gene: TRBJ2-7
v_gene: TRBV18
abundance: .

CDR3nt: TGCGCCAGCAGCTTGGTAGGTTCGGCGGGGGGTAACAATGAGCAGTTCTTC
CDR3aa: CASSLVGSAGGNNEQFF
d_gene: TRBD2
j_gene: TRBJ2-1
v_gene: TRBV5-1
abundance: .

CDR3nt: TGCGCCAGCAGCCCAATTCCGGGACAGCCTAACTATGGCTACACCTTC
CDR3aa: CASSPIPGQPNYGYTF
d_gene: TRBD1
j_gene: TRBJ1-2
v_gene: TRBV5-1
abundance: .

CDR3nt: TGTGCCAGCAGCTTAGGGCCGGCTAGGGGGCGGGAGACCCAGTACTTC
CDR3aa: CASSLGPARGRETQYF
d_gene: TRBD1
j_gene: TRBJ2-5
v_gene: TRBV7-8
abundance: .

CDR3nt: TGTGCCAGCAGCGTAGGCGGGAGAGACTCCGCCAATGAGCAGTTCTTC
CDR3aa: CASSVGGRDSANEQFF
d_gene: TRBD2
j_gene: TRBJ2-1
v_gene: TRBV9
abundance: once

CDR3nt: TGTGCCAGCAGCCTGACAGGGAACACTGAAGCTTTCTTT
CDR3aa: CASSLTGNTEAFF
d_gene: .
j_gene: TRBJ1-1
v_gene: TRBV7-7
abundance: .

CDR3nt: TGTGCCAGCAGTGATTTAGCAGGGGTGATCTTCTTC
CDR3aa: CASSDLAGVIFF
d_gene: .
j_gene: TRBJ1-2
v_gene: TRBV6-4
abundance: .

CDR3nt: TGCGCCAGCAGCTTGGGGACGGGGACCTACGAGCAGTACTTC
CDR3aa: CASSLGTGTYEQYF
d_gene: .
j_gene: TRBJ2-7
v_gene: TRBV5-1
abundance: .

CDR3nt: TGCGCCAGCAGCCAACTGGATCTAGTCACCTACAATGAGCAGTTCTTC
CDR3aa: CASSQLDLVTYNEQFF
d_gene: .
j_gene: TRBJ2-1
v_gene: TRBV4-1
abundance: .

CDR3nt: TGTGCCAGCAGCGAGAGACTAGTAGGGACCCAGTACTTC
CDR3aa: CASSERLVGTQYF
d_gene: .
j_gene: TRBJ2-5
v_gene: TRBV7-9
abundance: .

CDR3nt: TGTGCCAGCCAGGGGAACACTGAAGCTTTCTTT
CDR3aa: CASQGNTEAFF
d_gene: .
j_gene: TRBJ1-1
v_gene: TRBV28
abundance: .

CDR3nt: TGCGCCAGCAGCTTGGAGCGGGCGGCTGGGGCCAACGCCCTGACTTTC
CDR3aa: CASSLERAAGANALTF
d_gene: .
j_gene: TRBJ2-6
v_gene: TRBV5-1
abundance: .

CDR3nt: TGCGCCAGCGGCGGGGGAATCTCTGGAAACACCATATATTTT
CDR3aa: CASGGGISGNTIYF
d_gene: .
j_gene: TRBJ1-3
v_gene: TRBV5-1
abundance: .

CDR3nt: TGTGCCAGCACCTTGGATGAGGACTATGGCTACACCTTC
CDR3aa: CASTLDEDYGYTF
d_gene: .
j_gene: TRBJ1-2
v_gene: TRBV5-6
abundance: .

CDR3nt: TGTGCCTGGACGTACGGTTCCGATTCACCCCTCCACTTT
CDR3aa: CAWTYGSDSPLHF
d_gene: .
j_gene: TRBJ1-6
v_gene: TRBV30
abundance: .

CDR3nt: TGTGCCAGTAGTATAACAGGTAGCACAGATACGCAGTATTTT
CDR3aa: CASSITGSTDTQYF
d_gene: .
j_gene: TRBJ2-3
v_gene: TRBV19
abundance: .

CDR3nt: TGTGCCAGTAGTCCTCCTACGACAGACGAAAAACTGTTTTTT
CDR3aa: CASSPPTTDEKLFF
d_gene: .
j_gene: TRBJ1-4
v_gene: TRBV19
abundance: .

CDR3nt: TGTGCCAGTATCCAGGGGGATAGTTACACCGGGGAGCTGTTTTTT
CDR3aa: CASIQGDSYTGELFF
d_gene: TRBD1
j_gene: TRBJ2-2
v_gene: TRBV19
abundance: .

CDR3nt: TGTGCCAGCCTGTTTGCGGGGGTAGAGACCCAGTACTTC
CDR3aa: CASLFAGVETQYF
d_gene: TRBD2
j_gene: TRBJ2-5
v_gene: TRBV6-1
abundance: .

CDR3nt: TGTGCCAGCAGACGGGTTGAGGGTCATAATCAGCCCCAGCATTTT
CDR3aa: CASRRVEGHNQPQHF
d_gene: .
j_gene: TRBJ1-5
v_gene: TRBV6-5
abundance: .

CDR3nt: TGTGCCAGCAGCCCCAGGGGGTGGACTGAAGCTTTCTTT
CDR3aa: CASSPRGWTEAFF
d_gene: TRBD1
j_gene: TRBJ1-1
v_gene: TRBV7-7
abundance: .

CDR3nt: TGTGCCATCAGTGAGGGACTAGCGGGGGGGAGCTCAGATACGCAGTATTTT
CDR3aa: CAISEGLAGGSSDTQYF
d_gene: TRBD2
j_gene: TRBJ2-3
v_gene: TRBV10-3
abundance: .

CDR3nt: TGTGCCATCAAAGGGAGCACTGAAGCTTTCTTT
CDR3aa: CAIKGSTEAFF
d_gene: .
j_gene: TRBJ1-1
v_gene: TRBV10-3
abundance: .

CDR3nt: TGTGCCAGCAGATCCACAGGGATCAGCAATCAGCCCCAGCATTTT
CDR3aa: CASRSTGISNQPQHF
d_gene: .
j_gene: TRBJ1-5
v_gene: TRBV6-5
abundance: .